This record concerns one T cell receptor (beta chain) sequence. Its antigen specificity is not known. Base qualities are missing; no much larger clone stands one base away. This entry belongs to a study of technical replicates of blood from a few donors (dated by TCRdb to about 2017). The junction carries 10 bases between V and J, which are trimmed by 3 bases and 5 bases respectively. As encoded in the germline V gene, CDR1 is SQVTM while CDR2 is ANQGSEA. Measured from the cysteine to the phenylalanine, the CDR3 is 12 residues long. The sequence is cut down to CDR3 DNA, 36 bases in frame from base 1. The library was prepared using the immunoSEQ multiplex PCR assay. As stored in TCRdb, this immuneACCESS dataset retains in-frame rearrangements with V and J assigned. A fraction of the clones does not appear; measured against another copy, unresolved V genes explain less than half of the discrepancy, and the remainder lacks a known reason. This sample lists tens of thousands of clones; less than 95% were detected once. The ten largest make up about 0.37% of the sample.

This TCR came from a human donor in good health. The sequence links TRBV29-1 to TRBJ1-1; D gene: possibly TRBD1, on 6 matching bases. The specimen was T cells isolated from PBMCs. The sequenced DNA is TGCAGCGTTGAGTCAGGGGAGACTGAAGCTTTCTTT. Its amino acids are CSVESGETEAFF.